This section outlines one TCR beta chain sequence together with its context. This sample stems from a study of blood T cell repertoires in COVID-19. About the research overall: Both acute and convalescent COVID-19 samples were obtained from the United States, Italy and Spain. PBMCs, B-cell-depleted T cells, or T cells were the source of the cDNA or gDNA that made up the material.

In the authors' workflow: Amplification with reference gene primers provided the estimates of nucleated cell counts. The method was immunoSEQ multiplex PCR; TCRdb's version includes in-frame clones alone and lacks a portion of them. That table is the source of V, J and clone size, and D and trimming were worked out from the DNA. The sample holds around 120,000 clones, about nine tenths seen once. The source of this sequence is a man in his sixties or seventies who had recovered from COVID-19. The sample was peripheral blood.

CDR3 sequence: CASRQGRDEQYF. In DNA, the CDR3 is TGTGCCAGCAGGCAGGGTCGGGACGAGCAGTACTTC. This chain uses TRBV28 with TRBJ2-7, with a possible D match to TRBD1 (5 bases). Trimming took 6 bases from V and 5 from J, leaving 11 bases between them. The CDR3 totals 12 residues. Germline-derived CDR1 and CDR2 are MDHEN and SYDVKM.